Shown below are 21 T cell receptor beta chains from a single sample sequenced in a study of beta chain features in type 1 diabetes. Study observations and caveats: Shorter TCRB CDR3s, moderately but significantly so, were found in Type 1 diabetes patients in all four CD4+ subsets.

Investigators reverse transcribed all isolated RNA, so they sequenced expressed TCRB transcripts. Clones were read by immunoSEQ multiplex PCR, and TCRdb kept only the in-frame ones, dropping some. This repertoire shows roughly 700,000 clones, around 15% found once; its top ten account for 0.02% to 0.025%. Their antigen targets remain unknown. The sample consisted of naive CD4+ T cells from blood. Receptor source: a man between 18 and 35 years old with type 1 diabetes.

V is TRBV19 and J is TRBJ1-1, with a possible D match to TRBD1 (5 bases). This CDR3 contains 18 residues. Germline V gene sequence: CDR1 LNHDA, CDR2 SQIVND (reference sequence). Trimming took off 5 bases at V and 5 bases at J, with 27 bases between the two ends. The CDR3 bases are TGTGCCAGTAGTGTACCACCCTCTGTAGGTAGGGGTGGAACTGAAGCTTTCTTT. This codes for CASSVPPSVGRGGTEAFF.

This clone has a handful of counts. This chain uses TRBV19 with TRBJ1-1, with TRBD1 as a possible D gene (5 bases). The CDR3 is made up of 14 amino acids. Between the trimmed V and J ends, which lost 3 bases and 10 bases, there was a span of 18 bases. Per germline, CDR1 LNHDA and CDR2 SQIVND (reference sequence). Here the CDR3 DNA reads TGTGCCAGTAGTATCGGACATTCGCCGGCGGGAGCTTTCTTT. It encodes CASSIGHSPAGAFF.

The V gene is TRBV29-1, the J gene TRBJ1-4; 10 bases are shared with TRBD1. Trimming at V came to 2 bases and at J to 8 bases, leaving 5 bases not matched to a gene. The CDR3 loop spans 14 amino acids. The V gene's germline CDR1 is SQVTM and CDR2 ANQGSEA. The CDR3 DNA reads TGCAGCGTTGAAATCGGACAGGGGGTGGAAAAACTGTTTTTT. Translating it yields CSVEIGQGVEKLFF. The complete variable domain, with remaining parts taken from reference TRBV29-1 and TRBJ1-4, reads SAVISQKPSRDICQRGTSLTIQCQVDSQVTMMFWYRQQPGQSLTLIATANQGSEATYESGFVIDKFPISRPNLTFSTLTVSNMSPEDSSIYLCSVEIGQGVEKLFFGSGTQLSVL.

V usage is TRBV28 and J usage is TRBJ2-7; 7 bases agree with TRBD2. The CDR3 is 15 residues long. After removal of 0 bases from V and 1 base from J, the junction contained 3 bases not matched to a gene. From germline, CDR1 is MDHEN and CDR2 SYDVKM. CDR3 amino acids: CASSLWQGGSYEQYF. The CDR3 DNA sequence: TGTGCCAGCAGTTTATGGCAGGGAGGGTCCTACGAGCAGTACTTC.

The gene calls are TRBV2 and TRBJ2-5; D might be TRBD1 or TRBD2, each matching 7 bases. The CDR3 runs to 13 residues. Germline values: CDR1 SNHLY, CDR2 FYNNEI. The V and J ends lost 10 bases and 4 bases respectively, with 16 bases between them. CDR3 nucleotide sequence: TGTGCCACCCCAGGGGGGGCCCGAGAGACCCAGTACTTC. It encodes CATPGGARETQYF.

The chain is built from TRBV14 and TRBJ1-5; D call uncertain. CDR3 length: 13 amino acids. Germline loops: CDR1 SGHDN, CDR2 FVKESK. V was trimmed by 3 bases and J by 5 bases, leaving 8 bases between them. CDR3 bases: TGTGCCAGCAGCCAGGGTATGTATCAGCCCCAGCATTTT. Protein sequence: CASSQGMYQPQHF.

This clone was seen a handful of times. The genes are TRBV30 and TRBJ2-5, with TRBD1 identical over 10 bases. Germline CDR1 is GTSNPN and CDR2 is SVGIG (reference sequence). V lost 5 bases, J lost 4 bases, and 4 bases stayed unmatched. This CDR3 spans 13 amino acids. CDR3 nucleotides: TGTGCCTGGGACGACAGGGGGCGAGAGACCCAGTACTTC. Protein product: CAWDDRGRETQYF. Filled out from reference TRBV30 and TRBJ2-5, the complete variable domain reads SQTIHQWPATLVQPVGSPLSLECTVEGTSNPNLYWYRQAAGRGLQLLFYSVGIGQISSEVPQNLSASRPQDRQFILSSKKLLLSDSGFYLCAWDDRGRETQYFGPGTRLLVL.

V and J are TRBV6-6 and TRBJ2-2, with 8 bases that match TRBD1. Germline values: CDR1 MNHNY, CDR2 SVGAGI (reference sequence). Germline trimming cut 6 bases from V and 1 base from J; bases unmatched to any gene: 4. This CDR3 contains 15 residues. CDR3 DNA: TGTGCCAGCAGGGCTGGGACAGGGAACACCGGGGAGCTGTTTTTT. Amino acids: CASRAGTGNTGELFF.

This clone was observed a handful of times. This chain joins TRBV18 and TRBJ1-6; maybe TRBD1 (5 bases). This CDR3 comprises 17 residues. The germline V gene has CDR1 KGHSH and CDR2 LQKENI. Trimming left V 6 bases short and J 9 bases short, with 24 bases between. CDR3 sequence: CASSRGEGPLWSSPLHF. The DNA for the CDR3 is TGTGCCAGCTCTCGCGGGGAGGGACCCCTATGGTCTTCACCCCTCCACTTT.

This chain joins TRBV7-6 and TRBJ1-4, with D uncertain. CDR1 and CDR2 from the germline V gene are SGHVS and FNYEAQ. The CDR3 runs 14 residues. V was pared by 4 bases and J by 8 bases, with 14 bases between. This CDR3 reads CASSSPVEAEKLFF. CDR3 nucleotides: TGTGCCAGCAGCTCTCCGGTGGAGGCCGAAAAACTGTTTTTT.

There are a few counts of this clone. This CDR3 is also generated by other DNA sequences in the sample. The V call is TRBV9, the J call TRBJ2-6; D gene ambiguous. CDR3 length: 15 residues. Trimming cost V 0 bases and J 2 bases, with 6 bases left between them. Germline V gives CDR1 SGDLS, CDR2 YYNGEE. The CDR3: CASSVAGAGANVLTF. CDR3 in DNA: TGTGCCAGCAGCGTAGCGGGCGCTGGGGCCAACGTCCTGACTTTC.

The chain combines TRBV18 with TRBJ2-7; D perhaps matches TRBD1 (5 bases). CDR1 and CDR2 from the germline V gene are KGHSH and LQKENI. The CDR3 covers 13 residues. V lost 3 bases to trimming and J lost 4 bases, with 10 bases between them. CDR3 DNA: TGTGCCAGCTCACCGGGCAGGGAATACGAGCAGTACTTC. It translates to CASSPGREYEQYF.

This clone was observed a few times. The V gene is TRBV6-5, the J gene TRBJ2-7; 8 bases fit TRBD1. J gave up 3 bases and V 7 bases, and 5 bases lay outside the gene matches. The CDR3 consists of 13 residues. Germline-derived CDR1 and CDR2 are MNHEY and SVGAGI. This CDR3 is CASTLGTGYEQYF. For the CDR3, the DNA is TGTGCCAGCACCCTAGGGACAGGCTACGAGCAGTACTTC.

V usage is TRBV4-1 and J usage is TRBJ2-1; 10 bases agree with TRBD2. CDR3 length: 19 residues. The junction had 13 bases not matched to a gene; V was cut back by 1 base and J by 4 bases. Germline V gives CDR1 MGHRA, CDR2 YSYEKL. This chain's CDR3 is CASSQGGWASGGTYNEQFF. The CDR3 bases are TGCGCCAGCAGCCAAGGAGGTTGGGCTAGCGGGGGTACATACAATGAGCAGTTCTTC.

The chain combines TRBV15 with TRBJ1-4; D not certain. There are 15 residues in the CDR3. With 5 bases removed from V and 8 bases from J, the gap between germline ends came to 18 bases. Per the germline V gene, CDR1 is LNHNV and CDR2 is YYDKDF (reference sequence). The CDR3 is CATSGMKGSGEKLFF. In DNA form, the CDR3 reads TGTGCCACCAGCGGTATGAAGGGTTCGGGCGAAAAACTGTTTTTT.

In this sample, this clone turned up a few times. The chain carries TRBV5-6 and TRBJ2-4, with D possibly called TRBD1 or TRBD2 (6 bases each). V dropped 4 bases and J dropped 0 bases, with 14 bases sitting between them. The CDR3 spans 16 residues. Germline loops: CDR1 SGHDT, CDR2 YYEEEE. The CDR3 sequence is CASSVQGGKAKNIQYF. The CDR3 DNA reads TGTGCCAGCAGCGTACAGGGAGGAAAAGCCAAAAACATTCAGTACTTC.

The rearrangement joins TRBV9 to TRBJ1-5, with D possibly matching TRBD1 (5 bases). Trimming cost V 0 bases and J 6 bases, with 13 bases left between them. This CDR3 is built from 15 residues. CDR1 is SGDLS, CDR2 YYNGEE, per germline. The DNA for the CDR3 is TGTGCCAGCAGCGTAGGGTTTGGGGGATCTCAGCCCCAGCATTTT. Translated: CASSVGFGGSQPQHF.

The sample holds many counts of this clone. This chain joins TRBV7-2 and TRBJ2-1; D is possibly TRBD1 (6 bases). The ends were cut back, 4 bases at V and 12 bases at J, with 16 bases in the middle. The CDR3 consists of 13 residues. The germline CDR1 and CDR2 sequences are SGHTA and FQGNSA. DNA for the CDR3: TGTGCCAGCAGCTCGCAATGGGACACCAGGCAGTTCTTC. It is translated as CASSSQWDTRQFF.

This rearrangement joins TRBV9 to TRBJ1-1, with D unresolved. CDR3 length: 13 amino acids. Germline V gene data show CDR1 as SGDLS and CDR2 as YYNGEE. V was cut by 4 bases and J by 3 bases, with 10 bases left in between. CDR3 coding DNA: TGTGCCAGCAGCTCTAACGGGCACACTGAAGCTTTCTTT. Protein: CASSSNGHTEAFF.

The rearrangement links TRBV30 to TRBJ2-3, with 8 positions matching TRBD1. V lost 5 bases and J lost 4; bases outside the gene matches: 5. This CDR3 contains 13 residues. Germline-derived CDR1 and CDR2 are GTSNPN and SVGIG (reference sequence). The CDR3 DNA reads TGTGCCTGGGGACAGGGAATTTCAGATACGCAGTATTTT. It translates to CAWGQGISDTQYF.

This clone was detected only a few times. Other DNA sequences within the sample encode an identical CDR3. The genes are TRBV6-5 and TRBJ1-2; D not resolved. The CDR3 is 11 amino acids. Trimming left V 5 bases short and J 1 base short, with 2 bases between. Germline CDR1 is MNHEY and CDR2 is SVGAGI. The CDR3 DNA reads TGTGCCAGCAGTAGTAACTATGGCTACACCTTC. Protein product: CASSSNYGYTF.